These 21 T cell receptor beta chains originate from one sample sequenced in a study of cytotoxic CD8 clonotypes in ibrutinib-treated CLL. TCRdb keeps only in-frame clones here, not all; method: immunoSEQ multiplex PCR. The repertoire holds under 200,000 clones, with 84% as singletons. Sequenced material: PBMCs, taken after 24 months of ibrutinib treatment. The receptor set was obtained from a human donor with chronic lymphocytic leukemia.

This clone was counted between two and nine times. Here the CDR3 DNA reads TGTGCCAGCAGCCCGCCGGGACTACCAGTGACAGATACGCAGTATTTT. This sequence encodes CASSPPGLPVTDTQYF. The rearrangement uses TRBV7-8 and TRBJ2-3; 7 nucleotides line up with TRBD2. Trimming took 5 bases from V and 3 from J; bases not matched to a gene: 11. This CDR3 comprises 16 residues. Germline V gene sequence: CDR1 SGHVS, CDR2 FQNEAQ.

As for this clone: Other DNA variants within this sample encode the same CDR3. The chain is built from TRBV2 and TRBJ2-7; no definite D call. Trimming removed 4 bases at V and 1 base at J, with 8 bases between. In germline, CDR1 is SNHLY, CDR2 FYNNEI. The CDR3 length is 13 residues. DNA for the CDR3: TGTGCCAGCAGTGTCGACACTTCCTACGAGCAGTACTTC. Amino acid sequence: CASSVDTSYEQYF. The full variable domain, rest sourced from reference TRBV2 and TRBJ2-7, is EPEVTQTPSHQVTQMGQEVILRCVPISNHLYFYWYRQILGQKVEFLVSFYNNEISEKSEIFDDQFSVERPDGSNFTLKIRSTKLEDSAMYFCASSVDTSYEQYFGPGTRLTVT.

The chain carries TRBV20-1 and TRBJ1-3; D unresolved. CDR1 and CDR2 from the germline V gene are DFQATT and SNEGSKA (reference sequence). V was pared by 8 bases and J by 3 bases, with 8 bases between. This CDR3 spans 11 amino acids. The CDR3 is CSRSFGNTIYF. The DNA of the CDR3 is TGCAGTAGGAGCTTTGGAAACACCATATATTTT.

V usage is TRBV5-6 and J usage is TRBJ2-7; possible D gene TRBD1, 5 bases. Germline loops: CDR1 SGHDT, CDR2 YYEEEE. CDR3 length equals 15 residues. Trimming stripped 0 bases from V and 2 bases from J, with 12 bases between. This chain's CDR3 is CASSLAGPIPYEQYF. The CDR3 bases are TGTGCCAGCAGCTTGGCAGGGCCCATTCCCTACGAGCAGTACTTC.

The gene calls are TRBV28 and TRBJ1-4, with a weak D call TRBD1 (6 bases). CDR3 length: 14 amino acids. In germline, CDR1 is MDHEN, CDR2 SYDVKM. The V end was cut by 5 bases, the J end by 6 bases, with 13 bases between. CDR3 region: CASSDKGVDEKLFF. CDR3 DNA sequence: TGTGCCAGCAGTGATAAGGGGGTCGATGAAAAACTGTTTTTT.

This clone showed up just once. The chain combines TRBV6-6 with TRBJ1-2, with a weak D call TRBD1 (6 bases). V lost 10 bases to trimming and J lost 4 bases, with 19 bases between them. The CDR3 is 14 residues long. Looked up from germline, CDR1 is MNHNY and CDR2 is SVGAGI (reference sequence). CDR3 DNA: TGTGCCACCCTCTGGGGGGGCGAATCCTATGGCTACACCTTC. As protein: CATLWGGESYGYTF.

This clone has only a few counts. This chain connects TRBV7-2 to TRBJ1-3, with 7 positions matching TRBD1. This CDR3 has 15 residues. The V segment lost 4 bases and the J segment 1 base; nucleotides outside the gene matches: 4. Germline V gene sequence: CDR1 SGHTA, CDR2 FQGNSA. The CDR3, as DNA: TGTGCCAGCAGCTCGAGGGGGCCTTCTGGAAACACCATATATTTT. Translation gives CASSSRGPSGNTIYF.

The rearrangement uses TRBV28 and TRBJ2-7; 8 bases agree with TRBD2. The CDR3 spans 15 residues. Per the germline V gene, CDR1 is MDHEN and CDR2 is SYDVKM. J was trimmed by 0 bases and V by 6 bases; bases with no gene match: 7. The CDR3 here is CASSNSGTSSYEQYF. Here the CDR3 DNA reads TGTGCCAGCAGCAATTCCGGGACTAGCTCCTACGAGCAGTACTTC.

J is TRBJ1-4 and V is TRBV6-6, with TRBD1 as a possible D gene (6 bases). CDR3 length: 14 amino acids. The germline gives CDR1 MNHNY, CDR2 SVGAGI (reference sequence). V was clipped by 2 bases and J by 7 bases, with 11 bases between them. The CDR3 is CASSYGGNGEKLFF. For the CDR3, the DNA is TGTGCCAGCAGTTACGGGGGCAATGGTGAAAAACTGTTTTTT.

This clone was seen many times. The sample has other DNA sequences that encode this CDR3 too. The rearrangement joins TRBV6-1 to TRBJ1-3; no clear D. This CDR3 spans 15 amino acids. V dropped 3 bases and J dropped 0 bases, with 9 bases sitting between them. Germline V gives CDR1 MNHNS, CDR2 SASEGT. This CDR3 is CASSETPSSGNTIYF. The CDR3 nucleotides are TGTGCCAGCAGTGAGACACCTAGCTCTGGAAACACCATATATTTT.

This chain joins TRBV5-5 and TRBJ1-1, with D possibly being TRBD1 (5 bases). Trimming left V 3 bases short and J 3 bases short, with 15 bases between. This CDR3 is 15 amino acids long. The germline CDR1 and CDR2 sequences are SGHKS and YYEKEE (reference sequence). The CDR3 sequence is CASSWSGDVDTEAFF. CDR3 bases: TGTGCCAGCAGCTGGTCCGGGGACGTTGACACTGAAGCTTTCTTT.

The chain employs TRBV5-6 and TRBJ1-1, with 10 bases identical to TRBD1. The germline CDR1 and CDR2 sequences are SGHDT and YYEEEE. This CDR3 comprises 15 residues. Unmatched junction bases numbered 9, after V lost 4 bases and J lost 6 bases. CDR3 residues: CASSLGGQGYPEAFF. The CDR3 DNA is TGTGCCAGCAGCCTCGGGGGACAGGGGTATCCTGAAGCTTTCTTT.

The chain carries TRBV28 and TRBJ1-1, with D tentatively TRBD1 (5 bases). Trimming pared 5 bases from V and 2 bases from J, leaving 9 bases between. This CDR3 has 13 residues. CDR1 is MDHEN, CDR2 SYDVKM, per germline. The CDR3 region is CASSPTANTEAFF. The CDR3 DNA follows: TGTGCCAGCAGTCCGACAGCCAACACTGAAGCTTTCTTT.

The chain joins TRBV5-6 to TRBJ2-1, with TRBD2 as a possible D gene (6 bases). This CDR3 comprises 17 residues. With 4 bases removed from V and 0 bases from J, the gap between germline ends came to 17 bases. CDR1 and CDR2 from the germline V gene are SGHDT and YYEEEE. CDR3 DNA: TGTGCCAGCAGCCCAACCCGGTTAGCGGCCTCCTACAATGAGCAGTTCTTC. It specifies CASSPTRLAASYNEQFF.

This chain connects TRBV19 to TRBJ1-6; D unclear. CDR3 size: 11 residues. V shed 9 bases and J shed 13 bases, with 13 bases lying between them. Looked up from germline, CDR1 is LNHDA and CDR2 is SQIVND (reference sequence). CDR3 DNA sequence: TGTGCCAGCACATCCCGCGGTCCCCTCCACTTT. Encoded protein: CASTSRGPLHF.

This chain links TRBV19 with TRBJ1-3; 9 positions agree with TRBD1. Germline trimming cut 5 bases from V and 0 bases from J; bases unmatched to any gene: 5. The CDR3 covers 16 residues. Germline V CDR1 and CDR2: LNHDA, SQIVND (reference sequence). The CDR3 is CASSSPDRGSGNTIYF. The CDR3 DNA is TGTGCCAGTAGTTCCCCGGACAGGGGCTCTGGAAACACCATATATTTT.

This clone was counted once. The rearrangement uses TRBV15 and TRBJ1-5; TRBD1 matches at 7 bases. The V gene end was trimmed by 1 base and the J gene end by 3 bases; junction bases not matched to a gene: 3. Germline V gene sequence: CDR1 LNHNV, CDR2 YYDKDF (reference sequence). This CDR3 is built from 15 residues. The CDR3: CATSRVDRVNQPQHF. The CDR3 nucleotides are TGTGCCACCAGCAGAGTTGACAGGGTCAATCAGCCCCAGCATTTT. The full variable domain, in which reference TRBV15 and TRBJ1-5 provide the parts outside the CDR3, is DAMVIQNPRYQVTQFGKPVTLSCSQTLNHNVMYWYQQKSSQAPKLLFHYYDKDFNNEADTPDNFQSRRPNTSFCFLDIRSPGLGDTAMYLCATSRVDRVNQPQHFGDGTRLSIL.

This rearrangement joins TRBV29-1 to TRBJ2-1, with TRBD2 identical over 8 bases. The V gene's germline CDR1 is SQVTM and CDR2 ANQGSEA. With V trimmed by 6 bases and J by 8 bases, 12 bases remained unmatched. The CDR3 runs to 14 residues. CDR3 protein: CSVHRDRGGDEQFF. The CDR3 coding sequence is TGCAGCGTGCACCGGGACCGGGGGGGCGATGAGCAGTTCTTC.

This chain connects TRBV6-1 to TRBJ2-7; unclear D gene. Deletions cut 2 bases from V and 0 bases from J, with 11 bases between. Per the germline V gene, CDR1 is MNHNS and CDR2 is SASEGT. The CDR3 contains 15 residues. CDR3 in amino acids: CASSEMSLSSYEQYF. The CDR3 coding sequence is TGTGCCAGCAGTGAAATGTCACTATCCTCCTACGAGCAGTACTTC.

The rearrangement uses TRBV11-1 and TRBJ2-1; TRBD2 matches 13 bases. CDR1 is SGHAT, CDR2 FQDESV, per germline (reference sequence). Germline trimming cut 5 bases from V and 0 bases from J; bases unmatched to any gene: 7. The CDR3 contains 18 residues. CDR3 DNA: TGTGCCAGCAGCCGGTTACTAGCGGGAGGGAGCTCCTACAATGAGCAGTTCTTC. This sequence encodes CASSRLLAGGSSYNEQFF.

The chain carries TRBV6-6 and TRBJ1-3, with D perhaps TRBD1 (5 bases). Germline values: CDR1 MNHNY, CDR2 SVGAGI (reference sequence). V was cut by 2 bases and J by 0 bases, with 11 bases left in between. The CDR3 runs 16 residues. This CDR3 reads CASSYKGAVSGNTIYF. The CDR3 DNA reads TGTGCCAGCAGTTACAAAGGGGCAGTCTCTGGAAACACCATATATTTT.